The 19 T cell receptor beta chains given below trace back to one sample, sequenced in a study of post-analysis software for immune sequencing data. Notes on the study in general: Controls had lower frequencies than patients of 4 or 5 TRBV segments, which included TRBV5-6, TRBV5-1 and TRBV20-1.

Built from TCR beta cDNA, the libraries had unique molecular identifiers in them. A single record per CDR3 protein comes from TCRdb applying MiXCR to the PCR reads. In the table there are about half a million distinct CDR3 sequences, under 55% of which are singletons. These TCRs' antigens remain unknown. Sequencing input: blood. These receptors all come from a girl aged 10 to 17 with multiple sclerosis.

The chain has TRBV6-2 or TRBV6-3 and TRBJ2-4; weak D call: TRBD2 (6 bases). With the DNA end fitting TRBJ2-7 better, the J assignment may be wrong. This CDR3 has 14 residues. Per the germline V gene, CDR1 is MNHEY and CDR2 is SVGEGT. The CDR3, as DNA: TGTGCCAGCAGTTTGGTAGCGGATACCTACGAGCAGTACTTC. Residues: CASSLVADTYEQYF.

The CDR3 nucleotides are TGTGCCAGCAGCTTCGGGGACGGGCTCCGGCATTCACCCCTCCACTTT. Its protein is CASSFGDGLRHSPLHF. This chain connects TRBV7-9 to TRBJ1-6; maybe TRBD1 (5 bases). CDR1 and CDR2 from the germline V gene are SEHNR and FQNEAQ (reference sequence). Between the trimmed V and J ends, which lost 3 bases and 8 bases, there was a span of 17 bases. CDR3 length: 16 amino acids.

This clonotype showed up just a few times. CDR3 protein: CSAGRSRAPETQYF. CDR3 in DNA: TGCAGTGCTGGCCGCTCTCGCGCCCCCGAGACCCAGTACTTC. The chain couples TRBV20-1 to TRBJ2-5; D uncertain. The CDR3 consists of 14 residues. V lost 5 bases and J 5 bases, leaving 18 bases between the germline ends. The germline V gene encodes CDR1 DFQATT and CDR2 SNEGSKA (reference sequence).

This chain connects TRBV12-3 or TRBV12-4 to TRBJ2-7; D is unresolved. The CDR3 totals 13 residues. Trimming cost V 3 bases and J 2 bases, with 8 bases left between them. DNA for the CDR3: TGTGCCAGCAGTTTTTCCCAGACCTACGAGCAGTACTTC. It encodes CASSFSQTYEQYF.

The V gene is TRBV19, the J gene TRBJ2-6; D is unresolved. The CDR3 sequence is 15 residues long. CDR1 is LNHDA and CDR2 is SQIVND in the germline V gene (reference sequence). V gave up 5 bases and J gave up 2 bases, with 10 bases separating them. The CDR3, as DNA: TGTGCCAGTAGTTTAGGGCGAACTGGGGCCAACGTCCTGACTTTC. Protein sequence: CASSLGRTGANVLTF.

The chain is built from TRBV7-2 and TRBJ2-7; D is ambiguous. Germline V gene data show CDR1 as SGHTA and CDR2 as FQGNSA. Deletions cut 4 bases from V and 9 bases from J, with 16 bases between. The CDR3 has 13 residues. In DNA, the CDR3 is TGTACCAGCAGCTCCTATGGGCCTGTCGGGCAGTACTTC. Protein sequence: CTSSSYGPVGQYF.

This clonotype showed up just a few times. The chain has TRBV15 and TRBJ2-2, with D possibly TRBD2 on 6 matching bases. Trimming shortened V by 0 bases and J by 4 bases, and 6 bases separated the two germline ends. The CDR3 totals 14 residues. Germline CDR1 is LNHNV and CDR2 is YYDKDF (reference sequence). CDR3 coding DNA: TGTGCCACCAGCAGAGATAGCGGCACCGGGGAGCTGTTTTTT. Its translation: CATSRDSGTGELFF.

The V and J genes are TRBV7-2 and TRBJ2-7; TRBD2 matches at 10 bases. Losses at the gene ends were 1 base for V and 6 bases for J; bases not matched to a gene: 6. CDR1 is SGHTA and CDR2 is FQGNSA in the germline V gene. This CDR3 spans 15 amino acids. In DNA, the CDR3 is TGTGCCAGCAGCTTAGATTCTAGCGGGAGCGGCGAGCAGTACTTC. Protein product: CASSLDSSGSGEQYF.

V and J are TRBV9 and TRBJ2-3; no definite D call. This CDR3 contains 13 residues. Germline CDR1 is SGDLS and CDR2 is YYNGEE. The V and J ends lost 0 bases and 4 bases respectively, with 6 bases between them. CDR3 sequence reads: CASSVDLSDTQYF. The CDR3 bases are TGTGCCAGCAGCGTAGATCTTTCAGATACGCAGTATTTT. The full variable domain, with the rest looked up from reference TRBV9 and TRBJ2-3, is DSGVTQTPKHLITATGQRVTLRCSPRSGDLSVYWYQQSLDQGLQFLIQYYNGEERAKGNILERFSAQQFPDLHSELNLSSLELGDSALYFCASSVDLSDTQYFGPGTRLTVL.

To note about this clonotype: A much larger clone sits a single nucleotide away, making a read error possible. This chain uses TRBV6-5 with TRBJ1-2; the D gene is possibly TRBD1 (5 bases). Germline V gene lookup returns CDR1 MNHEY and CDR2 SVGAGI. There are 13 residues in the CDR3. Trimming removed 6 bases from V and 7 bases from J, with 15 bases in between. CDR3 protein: CASRYQGRGGYTF. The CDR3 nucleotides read TGTGCCAGCAGGTACCAGGGTAGGGGTGGCTACACCTTC.

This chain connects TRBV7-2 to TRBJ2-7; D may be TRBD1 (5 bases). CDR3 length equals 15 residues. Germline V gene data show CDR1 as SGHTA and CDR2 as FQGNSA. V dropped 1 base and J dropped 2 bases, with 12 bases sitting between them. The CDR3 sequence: CASSLGAGSPYEQYF. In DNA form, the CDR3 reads TGTGCCAGCAGCTTAGGGGCAGGGTCTCCCTACGAGCAGTACTTC.

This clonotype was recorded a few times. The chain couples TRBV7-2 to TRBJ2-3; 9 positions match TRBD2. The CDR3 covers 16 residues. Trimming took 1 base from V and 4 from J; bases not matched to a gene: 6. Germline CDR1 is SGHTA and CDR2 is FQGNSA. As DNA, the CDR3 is TGTGCCAGCAGCTTAGAAGGGGCGGGAGGGCCAGATACGCAGTATTTT. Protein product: CASSLEGAGGPDTQYF.

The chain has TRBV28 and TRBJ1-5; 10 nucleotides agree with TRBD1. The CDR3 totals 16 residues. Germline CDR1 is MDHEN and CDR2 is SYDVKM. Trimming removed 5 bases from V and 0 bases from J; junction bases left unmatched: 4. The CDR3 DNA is TGTGCCAGCAGTGGACAGGGGGATAATAGCAATCAGCCCCAGCATTTT. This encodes CASSGQGDNSNQPQHF.

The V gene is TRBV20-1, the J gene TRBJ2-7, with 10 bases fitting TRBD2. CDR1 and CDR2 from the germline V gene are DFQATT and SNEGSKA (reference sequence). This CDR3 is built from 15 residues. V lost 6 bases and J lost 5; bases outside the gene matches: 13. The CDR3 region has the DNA TGCAGTGCCCCCGGGCTAGCGGGAGTAGGTGACGAGCAGTACTTC. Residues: CSAPGLAGVGDEQYF.

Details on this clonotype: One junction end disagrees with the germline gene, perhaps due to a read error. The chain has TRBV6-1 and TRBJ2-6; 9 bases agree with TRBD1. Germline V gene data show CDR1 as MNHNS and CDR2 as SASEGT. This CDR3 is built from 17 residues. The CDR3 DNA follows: TGTGCCAGCAGACGGGACAGGGCGCACTCTGGGGCCAACGTCCCGACTTTC. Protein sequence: CASRRDRAHSGANVPTF.

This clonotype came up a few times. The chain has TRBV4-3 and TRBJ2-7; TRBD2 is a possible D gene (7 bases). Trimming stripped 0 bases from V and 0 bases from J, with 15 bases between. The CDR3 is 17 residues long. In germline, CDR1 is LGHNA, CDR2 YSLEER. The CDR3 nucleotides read TGCGCCAGCAGCCAAGATCTGGGGAGGGGGAGCTCCTACGAGCAGTACTTC. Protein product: CASSQDLGRGSSYEQYF.

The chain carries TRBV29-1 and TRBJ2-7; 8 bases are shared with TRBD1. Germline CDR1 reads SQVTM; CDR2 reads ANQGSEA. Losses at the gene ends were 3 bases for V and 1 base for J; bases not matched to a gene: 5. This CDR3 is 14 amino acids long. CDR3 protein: CSVEGTGGSYEQYF. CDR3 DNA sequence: TGCAGCGTTGAGGGAACAGGGGGTTCCTACGAGCAGTACTTC.

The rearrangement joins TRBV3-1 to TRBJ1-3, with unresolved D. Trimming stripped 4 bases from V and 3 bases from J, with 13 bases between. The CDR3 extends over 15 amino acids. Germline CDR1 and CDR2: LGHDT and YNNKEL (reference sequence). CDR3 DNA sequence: TGTGCCAGCAGCCCAACCGGAGGGAATGGAAACACCATATATTTT. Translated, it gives CASSPTGGNGNTIYF.

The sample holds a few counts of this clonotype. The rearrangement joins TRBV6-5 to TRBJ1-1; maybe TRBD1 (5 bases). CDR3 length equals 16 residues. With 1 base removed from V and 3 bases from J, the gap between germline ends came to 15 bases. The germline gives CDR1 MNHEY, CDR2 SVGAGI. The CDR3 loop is CASSYYGALLDTEAFF. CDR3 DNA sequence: TGTGCCAGCAGTTACTATGGGGCGTTATTGGACACTGAAGCTTTCTTT.